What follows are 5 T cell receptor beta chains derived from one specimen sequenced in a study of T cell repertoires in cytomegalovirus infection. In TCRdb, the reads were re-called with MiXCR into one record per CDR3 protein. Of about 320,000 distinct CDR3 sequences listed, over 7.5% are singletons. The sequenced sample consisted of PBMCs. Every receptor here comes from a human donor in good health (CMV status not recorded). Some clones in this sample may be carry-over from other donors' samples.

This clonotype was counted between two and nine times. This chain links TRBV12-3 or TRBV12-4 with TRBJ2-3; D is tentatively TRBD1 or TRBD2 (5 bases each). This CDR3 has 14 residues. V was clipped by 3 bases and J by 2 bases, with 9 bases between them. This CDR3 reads CASSFPGTTDTQYF. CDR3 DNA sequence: TGTGCCAGCAGTTTCCCAGGGACCACAGATACGCAGTATTTT.

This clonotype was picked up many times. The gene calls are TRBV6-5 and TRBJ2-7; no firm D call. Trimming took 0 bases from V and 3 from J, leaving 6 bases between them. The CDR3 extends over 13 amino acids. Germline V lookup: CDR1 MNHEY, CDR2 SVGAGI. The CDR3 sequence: CASSYSSFYEQYF. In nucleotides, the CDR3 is TGTGCCAGCAGTTACTCCTCTTTCTACGAGCAGTACTTC.

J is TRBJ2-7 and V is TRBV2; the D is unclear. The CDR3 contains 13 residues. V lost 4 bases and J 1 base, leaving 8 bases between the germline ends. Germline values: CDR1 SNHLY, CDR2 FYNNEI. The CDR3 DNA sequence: TGTGCCAGCAGTGTGTATAGTTCCTACGAGCAGTACTTC. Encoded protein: CASSVYSSYEQYF.

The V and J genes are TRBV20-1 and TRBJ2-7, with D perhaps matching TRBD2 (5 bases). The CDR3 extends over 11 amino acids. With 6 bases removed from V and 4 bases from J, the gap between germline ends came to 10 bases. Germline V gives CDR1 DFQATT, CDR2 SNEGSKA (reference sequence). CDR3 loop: CSAVTSYEQYF. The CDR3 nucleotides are TGCAGTGCCGTCACTAGTTACGAGCAGTACTTC.

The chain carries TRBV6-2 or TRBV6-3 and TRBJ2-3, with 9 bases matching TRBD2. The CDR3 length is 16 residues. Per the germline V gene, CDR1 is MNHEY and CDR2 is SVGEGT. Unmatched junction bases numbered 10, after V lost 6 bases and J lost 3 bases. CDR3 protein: CASSPLGLAGTDTQYF. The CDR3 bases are TGTGCCAGCAGCCCCCTGGGGCTAGCGGGGACAGATACGCAGTATTTT.